The T cell receptor (beta chain) under discussion was sequenced for a study of OX40 agonist ivuxolimab in advanced cancers. Study-level information: Cancers in dose escalation were hepatocellular, melanoma, renal cell and head and neck. Patients were roughly 83% male with ages roughly 20 to 90, mean about 60. Study-level findings and limits: Expanded clones belonging to CD8+ T cells outnumbered, on average, those of CD4+. Antigen specificity of clonally expanded peripheral T cells was not established.

Here immunoSEQ multiplex PCR was the method, and the copy in TCRdb shows in-frame clones only, minus some. The sample records tens of thousands of clones, 79% being singletons. For this clone: Its antigen is still unknown.

This TCR came from an adult with an advanced solid tumor such as melanoma, head and neck, liver or kidney cancer. The specimen was CD4+ or CD8+ T cells sorted from blood, collected in a trial of the OX40 agonist ivuxolimab.

The CDR3 spells CAWSVQQGGYSGNTIYF. CDR3 bases: TGTGCCTGGAGTGTGCAACAGGGAGGTTACTCTGGAAACACCATATATTTT. V and J are TRBV30 and TRBJ1-3, with D perhaps TRBD1 (6 bases). V was clipped by 0 bases and J by 0 bases, with 15 bases between them. The V gene's germline CDR1 is GTSNPN and CDR2 SVGIG (reference sequence). The CDR3 loop spans 17 amino acids.